This T cell receptor (beta chain) was obtained from a study of lymphopenia after photon versus proton radiotherapy (dated by TCRdb to between 2018 and 2020). Study-wide context: The study compared the immunological effects of photon versus proton radiation therapy in patients with gastrointestinal tumors who developed high-grade lymphopenia. The cohort comprised 20 patients with gastrointestinal tumors who received either photon or proton therapy and then developed lymphopenia. The goal of the study was to describe how the two radiation modalities differ in their effects on the immune system. Overall results and qualifications from the work: Across the cohort, a larger post-nadir drop in TCR diversity was inversely correlated with overall survival time among patients who died. The survival association was assessed only in patients who died, and better survival with proton therapy was presented by the authors as a possibility rather than a demonstrated result. During treatment, patients who received proton therapy stayed relatively stable, whereas patients who received photon therapy lost naive T cells and TCR diversity and gained effector/memory populations. After the lymphocyte count nadir, photon-treated repertoires showed oligoclonal expansion, especially of CD8+ Temra cells, which drove the drop in diversity.

The protocol used for the library was the immunoSEQ multiplex PCR assay. Alongside multiparametric flow cytometry, deep sequencing of rearranged TCR beta loci was used to profile the T cell repertoires. TCRdb holds this immuneACCESS table with in-frame rearrangements only. Some clones are missing; in checked studies, unresolved V genes explain under half, and the rest has no known cause. The sample yields about 68,000 clones; under 95% were counted once. 2.9% of the sample lies in the top ten. With respect to this clone: Its binding antigen is unknown. The sample holds no much larger clone one base away, and base qualities are not on file. The same CDR3 is also encoded by other DNA sequences in this sample.

V lost 5 bases and J lost 5 bases; the stretch between them is 6 bases long. Looking up the germline V gene yields CDR1 SGHAT and CDR2 FQNNGV. Measured from the cysteine to the phenylalanine, the CDR3 is 12 residues long. Solely the CDR3 DNA is kept, with 36 bases framed from the first base. This specimen consisted of peripheral blood, obtained from a patient treated with photon-based radiotherapy. The V and J genes are TRBV11-2 and TRBJ2-2; there is no confident call for the D gene. The TCR was taken from a woman in her sixties or seventies with pancreatic cancer. The nucleotide sequence is TGTGCCAGCAGCCTGGGAACCGGGGAGCTGTTTTTT. Its translation reads: CASSLGTGELFF.